This record covers a single T cell receptor beta chain. Its target is unknown. These data come from a study of T cells in tuberculosis. Findings of the study overall: Cases with active tuberculosis were adults, while controls were adolescents. Active tuberculosis patients had shorter CDR3-alpha; the beta difference was nonsignificant. Active tuberculosis TCR-alpha repertoires lay closer to GMM-specific TCRs than IGRA-negative controls, suggesting clonal expansion.

Libraries were prepared by immunoSEQ multiplex PCR; TCRdb keeps only in-frame clonotypes and omits some of them. The table lists roughly 45,000 clones, roughly 94% of them singletons. Latent tuberculosis screening used tuberculin skin test and IGRA at entry. The material sequenced was PBMCs. The receptor's source is a donor aged 10-29 years with latent tuberculosis or without tuberculosis infection. Some clones in this sample may be carry-over from other donors' samples.

CDR3 in amino acids: CASSLTPTGRLSYEQYF. The CDR3 nucleotides are TGCGCCAGCAGCCTGACCCCGACAGGGAGGTTGTCCTACGAGCAGTACTTC. The V and J genes are TRBV4-3 and TRBJ2-7, with D possibly matching TRBD1 (7 bases). The CDR3 loop spans 17 amino acids. Germline CDR1 LGHNA, CDR2 YSLEER. Trimming pared 4 bases from V and 1 base from J, leaving 20 bases between.